Each of the 26 T cell receptor beta chains below was sequenced from the same sample in a study of shared clonotypes between healthy human individuals. Sequencing was performed with immunoSEQ multiplex PCR; in TCRdb, only in-frame clones are kept and a portion is missing. This table has about 2.3 million clones, under 95% appearing once. Sequencing input: naive CD4+ T cells from PBMCs. Described subset: CD45RA+ positively selected. The receptors shown here come from a man aged 18-30 years in good health. Some clones in this sample may be carry-over from other donors' samples.

In its sample, this clone was seen a few times. Additional DNA sequences in this sample encode the identical CDR3. V usage is TRBV6-4 and J usage is TRBJ2-3, with TRBD2 matching over 9 bases. CDR1 is MRHNA, CDR2 SNTAGT, per germline. The CDR3 is made up of 14 amino acids. Trimming at V came to 5 bases and at J to 5 bases, leaving 5 bases not matched to a gene. The CDR3 sequence: CASSLAGVKDTQYF. The CDR3 DNA sequence: TGTGCCAGCAGTTTAGCGGGAGTTAAAGATACGCAGTATTTT.

This clone was counted between two and nine times. The chain employs TRBV4-1 and TRBJ1-2; no clear D gene. CDR1 is MGHRA, CDR2 YSYEKL, per germline. The CDR3 consists of 15 residues. Deletions cut 1 base from V and 4 bases from J, with 13 bases between. Here the CDR3 reads CASSQGKATLYGYTF. DNA for the CDR3: TGCGCCAGCAGCCAAGGAAAAGCCACCCTCTATGGCTACACCTTC.

The chain employs TRBV7-2 and TRBJ1-2; D gene uncertain. Trimming took off 5 bases at V and 0 bases at J, with 4 bases between the two ends. CDR1 is SGHTA and CDR2 is FQGNSA in the germline V gene. This CDR3 has 12 residues. In DNA, the CDR3 is TGTGCCAGCAGCGCAGCTAACTATGGCTACACCTTC. Amino acids: CASSAANYGYTF.

The chain carries TRBV6-1 and TRBJ2-1; 10 bases agree with TRBD1. Unmatched junction bases numbered 4, after V lost 6 bases and J lost 8 bases. The CDR3 length is 13 residues. From germline, CDR1 is MNHNS and CDR2 SASEGT. The CDR3 is CASSGQGVDEQFF. CDR3 nucleotides: TGTGCCAGCAGCGGACAGGGGGTCGATGAGCAGTTCTTC.

V is TRBV5-1 and J is TRBJ2-6, with D possibly TRBD1 on 6 matching bases. V was pared by 5 bases and J by 4 bases, with 13 bases between. The germline gives CDR1 SGHRS, CDR2 YFSETQ. CDR3 length: 15 residues. DNA of the CDR3: TGCGCCAGCAGGCCCAGGGGAAGCGGGGCCAACGTCCTGACTTTC. It encodes CASRPRGSGANVLTF.

The CDR3 bases are TGTGCCAGCAGCTTCCTGGCGGGTTTTTCTGAAGCTTTCTTT. As protein: CASSFLAGFSEAFF. The rearrangement joins TRBV27 to TRBJ1-1; no clear D gene. The germline V gene has CDR1 MNHEY and CDR2 SMNVEV (reference sequence). This CDR3 comprises 14 residues. V was trimmed by 6 bases and J by 6 bases, leaving 17 bases between them.

This clone was counted once. The chain uses TRBV7-9 and TRBJ1-2, with D hard to call. The ends were cut back, 4 bases at V and 5 bases at J, with 17 bases in the middle. Germline V gene sequence: CDR1 SEHNR, CDR2 FQNEAQ (reference sequence). This CDR3 spans 15 amino acids. This CDR3 is CASSSVGRSRYGYTF. The CDR3 DNA is TGTGCCAGCAGCTCAGTAGGACGGTCTAGGTATGGCTACACCTTC.

The chain joins TRBV7-3 to TRBJ2-3; TRBD2 agrees at 7 bases. The CDR3 consists of 14 residues. V gave up 8 bases and J gave up 1 base; unmatched junction bases: 6. Germline V lookup: CDR1 SGHTA, CDR2 FQGTGA. CDR3: CASGRGGGTDTQYF. As DNA, the CDR3 is TGTGCCAGCGGGAGGGGCGGAGGCACAGATACGCAGTATTTT.

Concerning this clone itself: The same CDR3 can be traced to other DNA sequences in this sample. This chain joins TRBV28 and TRBJ1-1; 7 nucleotides agree with TRBD1. Germline V gene lookup returns CDR1 MDHEN and CDR2 SYDVKM. CDR3 length: 14 residues. With 3 bases clipped from V and 1 base from J, the junction kept 2 bases outside the gene matches. CDR3: CASSLGQRNTEAFF. In DNA form, the CDR3 reads TGTGCCAGCAGTTTGGGACAGAGGAACACTGAAGCTTTCTTT.

This clone was counted a single time. The CDR3 nucleotides read TGTGCCAGCACCGTACGGGGCAGGGGACTCCCCACTGAAGCTTTCTTT. The encoded protein is CASTVRGRGLPTEAFF. The chain recombines TRBV27 with TRBJ1-1; D possibly corresponds to TRBD1 (6 bases). Germline lookup yields CDR1 MNHEY and CDR2 SMNVEV (reference sequence). This CDR3 has 16 amino acids. Trimming stripped 7 bases from V and 4 bases from J, with 22 bases between.

The rearrangement joins TRBV7-9 to TRBJ2-2, with 9 bases fitting TRBD2. The CDR3 covers 15 residues. Germline CDR1 and CDR2: SEHNR and FQNEAQ (reference sequence). Trimming cost V 5 bases and J 1 base; bases outside gene matches: 2. The CDR3 spells CASSRLAVNTGELFF. For the CDR3, the DNA is TGTGCCAGCAGCCGACTAGCGGTGAACACCGGGGAGCTGTTTTTT.

This clone was seen once. The chain employs TRBV7-9 and TRBJ1-2, with 8 bases matching TRBD1. This CDR3 region has 14 residues. V gave up 2 bases and J gave up 8 bases; unmatched junction bases: 7. The germline V gene has CDR1 SEHNR and CDR2 FQNEAQ (reference sequence). The chain's CDR3 is CASSLPDRVWGYTF. Written as DNA, the CDR3 is TGTGCCAGCAGCTTACCGGACAGGGTCTGGGGCTACACCTTC.

The V gene is TRBV6-1, the J gene TRBJ2-5; D is possibly TRBD1 or TRBD2 (5 bases each). The V and J ends lost 6 bases and 0 bases respectively, with 11 bases between them. CDR3 length: 14 residues. The germline V gene has CDR1 MNHNS and CDR2 SASEGT. CDR3 amino acids: CASRPPGHQETQYF. The DNA for the CDR3 is TGTGCCAGCAGGCCCCCGGGGCACCAAGAGACCCAGTACTTC.

The rearrangement links TRBV4-3 to TRBJ2-3; 9 positions agree with TRBD2. The germline V gene encodes CDR1 LGHNA and CDR2 YSLEER. The CDR3 is 17 amino acids. Losses at the gene ends were 1 base for V and 4 bases for J; bases not matched to a gene: 9. In nucleotides, the CDR3 is TGCGCCAGCAGCCAAGCGGTGCACGGGACTAGCCCAGATACGCAGTATTTT. Translating gives CASSQAVHGTSPDTQYF.

The V gene is TRBV7-3, the J gene TRBJ2-7, with a weak D call TRBD1 (6 bases). Deletions cut 5 bases from V and 3 bases from J, with 11 bases between. The CDR3 sequence is 13 residues long. Per the germline V gene, CDR1 is SGHTA and CDR2 is FQGTGA. CDR3 DNA sequence: TGTGCCAGCAGCCCCAGACAGGACTACGAGCAGTACTTC. It yields the protein CASSPRQDYEQYF.

The V gene is TRBV25-1, the J gene TRBJ2-5; TRBD1 is a possible D gene (5 bases). Trimming stripped 6 bases from V and 1 base from J, with 18 bases between. Germline CDR1 MGHDK, CDR2 SYGVNS. This CDR3 comprises 16 residues. The CDR3 is CASSYTLDRSQETQYF. Written as DNA, the CDR3 is TGTGCCAGCAGCTACACCCTCGACAGATCCCAAGAGACCCAGTACTTC.

This clone came up a few times. The chain recombines TRBV4-2 with TRBJ1-1; 10 nucleotides line up with TRBD1. The germline CDR1 and CDR2 sequences are LGHNA and YNFKEQ. V trimming: 6 bases; J trimming: 2 bases; junction bases outside the gene matches: 6. The CDR3 is 15 amino acids. For the CDR3, the DNA is TGTGCCAGCAGGGACAGGGGGATTGAAAACACTGAAGCTTTCTTT. It specifies CASRDRGIENTEAFF.

The chain recombines TRBV15 with TRBJ2-6; D is unclear. The CDR3 sequence is 14 residues long. Germline V gene lookup returns CDR1 LNHNV and CDR2 YYDKDF (reference sequence). The V end was cut by 2 bases, the J end by 7 bases, with 9 bases between. In DNA, the CDR3 is TGTGCCACCAGCAGATATGATCGAGCCAACGTCCTGACTTTC. Protein: CATSRYDRANVLTF.

The CDR3 is CASSVGRAALTGANVLTF. The CDR3 DNA reads as TGTGCCAGCAGCGTAGGTAGGGCCGCGTTGACTGGGGCCAACGTCCTGACTTTC. The gene calls are TRBV9 and TRBJ2-6; no definite D call. The CDR3 extends over 18 amino acids. The V and J ends lost 0 bases and 2 bases respectively, with 15 bases between them. Germline V gives CDR1 SGDLS, CDR2 YYNGEE. Full variable domain (outside the CDR3, taken from reference TRBV9 and TRBJ2-6): DSGVTQTPKHLITATGQRVTLRCSPRSGDLSVYWYQQSLDQGLQFLIQYYNGEERAKGNILERFSAQQFPDLHSELNLSSLELGDSALYFCASSVGRAALTGANVLTFGAGSRLTVL.

The rearrangement links TRBV18 to TRBJ2-6; 8 nucleotides line up with TRBD2. Germline trimming cut 3 bases from V and 0 bases from J; bases unmatched to any gene: 4. The CDR3 is 17 amino acids. CDR1 and CDR2 (germline): KGHSH, LQKENI. The CDR3 DNA reads as TGTGCCAGCTCACCCCGGGGGGGGGACTCTGGGGCCAACGTCCTGACTTTC. Translation gives CASSPRGGDSGANVLTF.

J is TRBJ2-7 and V is TRBV5-4; D perhaps matches TRBD1 (6 bases). CDR1 is SGHNT, CDR2 YYREEE, per germline (reference sequence). Trimming removed 1 base at V and 4 bases at J, with 12 bases between. CDR3 length: 14 residues. CDR3 loop: CASSLSQGRYEQYF. CDR3 sequence (DNA): TGTGCCAGCAGCTTGTCACAGGGACGATACGAGCAGTACTTC.

The chain combines TRBV2 with TRBJ2-5; 11 nucleotides match TRBD2. Unmatched junction bases numbered 3, after V lost 8 bases and J lost 4 bases. CDR1 is SNHLY, CDR2 FYNNEI, per germline. CDR3 size: 13 residues. The CDR3 is CASQTSGRETQYF. Written as DNA, the CDR3 is TGTGCCAGCCAAACTAGCGGGAGAGAGACCCAGTACTTC.

The rearrangement links TRBV18 to TRBJ2-7; tentative D call: TRBD2 (5 bases). Germline V gives CDR1 KGHSH, CDR2 LQKENI. The CDR3 has 14 amino acids. Trimming left V 0 bases short and J 10 bases short, with 16 bases between. The CDR3 protein is CASSPPPGTLRQYF. As DNA, the CDR3 is TGTGCCAGCTCACCACCGCCGGGAACCTTAAGACAGTACTTC.

The chain carries TRBV4-2 and TRBJ2-1; 10 bases fit TRBD2. This CDR3 region has 14 residues. From germline, CDR1 is LGHNA and CDR2 YNFKEQ. Unmatched junction bases numbered 2, after V lost 3 bases and J lost 6 bases. The CDR3 DNA reads TGTGCCAGCAGCCAGCAGCGGGAGGGCAATGAGCAGTTCTTC. It specifies CASSQQREGNEQFF.

The gene calls are TRBV2 and TRBJ2-1; 16 bases map to TRBD2. The CDR3 sequence is 16 residues long. The trim removed 9 bases at V and 2 bases at J, leaving 4 bases unmatched. Germline CDR1 is SNHLY and CDR2 is FYNNEI. The CDR3 nucleotides are TGTGCCAGGACAGGGACTAGCGGGAGGGCCTACAATGAGCAGTTCTTC. This codes for CARTGTSGRAYNEQFF.

The chain recombines TRBV5-4 with TRBJ2-7, with 14 bases that match TRBD2. This CDR3 spans 18 amino acids. V shed 3 bases, J shed 5 bases, and the junction held 13 bases outside the gene matches. Germline V lookup: CDR1 SGHNT, CDR2 YYREEE (reference sequence). The CDR3 protein is CASSSRIGTSGSYDEQYF. CDR3 sequence (DNA): TGTGCCAGCAGCTCTCGGATTGGGACTAGCGGGAGTTACGACGAGCAGTACTTC.